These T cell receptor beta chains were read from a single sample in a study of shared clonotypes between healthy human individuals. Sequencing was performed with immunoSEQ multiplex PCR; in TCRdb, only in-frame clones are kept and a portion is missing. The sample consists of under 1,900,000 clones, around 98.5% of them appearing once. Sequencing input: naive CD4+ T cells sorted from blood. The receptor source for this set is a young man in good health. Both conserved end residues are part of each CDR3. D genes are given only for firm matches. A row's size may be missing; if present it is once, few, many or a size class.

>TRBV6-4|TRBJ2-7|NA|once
CASRGKVYEQYF
TGTGCCAGCAGAGGAAAGGTCTACGAGCAGTACTTC
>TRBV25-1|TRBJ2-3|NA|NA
CASSEYTYTDTQYF
TGTGCCAGCAGTGAATACACGTACACAGATACGCAGTATTTT
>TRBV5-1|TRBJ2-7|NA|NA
CASSPRGTGAYEQYF
TGCGCCAGCAGCCCCAGAGGGACCGGCGCCTACGAGCAGTACTTC
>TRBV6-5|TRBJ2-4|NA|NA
CASRQELAKNIQYF
TGTGCCAGCAGACAGGAATTAGCCAAAAACATTCAGTACTTC
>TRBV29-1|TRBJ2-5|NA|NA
CSAEGSLQTQYF
TGCAGCGCTGAGGGTAGCCTCCAGACCCAGTACTTC
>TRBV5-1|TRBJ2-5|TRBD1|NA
CASSLMGQHQETQYF
TGCGCCAGCAGCTTGATGGGACAGCACCAAGAGACCCAGTACTTC
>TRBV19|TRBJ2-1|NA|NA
CASSYDTDNEQFF
TGTGCCAGTAGTTACGATACTGACAATGAGCAGTTCTTC
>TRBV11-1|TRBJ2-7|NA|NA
CASSFGTGDYEQYF
TGTGCCAGCAGCTTCGGGACTGGGGACTACGAGCAGTACTTC
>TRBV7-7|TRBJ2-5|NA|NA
CASSFAGETQYF
TGTGCTAGCAGCTTTGCAGGAGAGACCCAGTACTTC
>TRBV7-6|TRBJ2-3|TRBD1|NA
CASTLGAGGADTQYF
TGTGCCAGCACCCTAGGGGCAGGGGGCGCAGATACGCAGTATTTT
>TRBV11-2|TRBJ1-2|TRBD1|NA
CASSPDRLNYGYTF
TGTGCCAGCAGCCCGGACAGGCTAAACTATGGCTACACCTTC
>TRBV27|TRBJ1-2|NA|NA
CASSPSSGALPLNYGYTF
TGTGCCAGCAGTCCCTCCTCGGGGGCATTGCCGCTTAACTATGGCTACACCTTC
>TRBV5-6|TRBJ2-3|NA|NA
CASSPTRGIGTDTQYF
TGTGCCAGCAGCCCAACTAGGGGAATAGGCACAGATACGCAGTATTTT
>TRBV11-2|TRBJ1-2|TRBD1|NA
CASSLAGRGLDGYTF
TGTGCCAGCAGCTTAGCCGGCAGGGGGCTGGATGGCTACACCTTC
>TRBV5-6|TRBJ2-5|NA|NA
CASSLVPRPQETQYF
TGTGCCAGCAGCTTGGTACCCAGGCCACAAGAGACCCAGTACTTC
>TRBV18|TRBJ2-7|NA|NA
CASSTPVGGDNEQYF
TGTGCCAGCTCTACCCCGGTCGGAGGTGACAACGAGCAGTACTTC
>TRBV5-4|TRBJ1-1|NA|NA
CASSLRGGQMNTEAFF
TGTGCCAGCAGCTTGAGGGGTGGACAGATGAACACTGAAGCTTTCTTT
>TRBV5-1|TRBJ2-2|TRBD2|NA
CASSVGLNTGELFF
TGCGCCAGCAGCGTGGGACTAAACACCGGGGAGCTGTTTTTT
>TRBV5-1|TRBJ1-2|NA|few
CASSLNGYTF
TGCGCCAGCAGCTTGAATGGCTACACCTTC
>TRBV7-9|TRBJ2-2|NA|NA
CASSPRDANTGELFF
TGTGCCAGCAGCCCTAGGGACGCGAACACCGGGGAGCTGTTTTTT
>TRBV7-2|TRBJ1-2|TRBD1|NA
CASSLAGQAGGYTF
TGTGCCAGCAGCTTAGCGGGACAGGCGGGCGGCTACACCTTC
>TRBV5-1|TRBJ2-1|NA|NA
CASSLEGPYNEQFF
TGCGCCAGCAGCTTGGAGGGACCATACAATGAGCAGTTCTTC
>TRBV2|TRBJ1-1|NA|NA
CASTDRMNTEAFF
TGTGCCAGTACGGACCGTATGAACACTGAAGCTTTCTTT
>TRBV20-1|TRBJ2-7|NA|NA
CSATHAAEQYF
TGCAGTGCTACCCACGCCGCGGAGCAGTACTTC
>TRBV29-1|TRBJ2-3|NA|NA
CSVRGTPTDTQYF
TGCAGCGTCAGAGGGACTCCTACAGATACGCAGTATTTT
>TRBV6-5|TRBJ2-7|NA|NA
CASSSLGRDGYEQYF
TGTGCCAGCAGTTCACTGGGCAGGGATGGCTACGAGCAGTACTTC
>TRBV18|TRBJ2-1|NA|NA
CASSNQALSSYNEQFF
TGTGCCAGCTCAAACCAGGCACTGAGCTCCTACAATGAGCAGTTCTTC
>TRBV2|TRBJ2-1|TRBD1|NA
CASSWGQGGNEQFF
TGTGCCAGCAGTTGGGGACAGGGAGGGAATGAGCAGTTCTTC
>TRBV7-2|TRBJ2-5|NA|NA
CASSTVETQYF
TGTGCCAGCAGCACAGTCGAGACCCAGTACTTC
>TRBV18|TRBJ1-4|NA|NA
CASSTESRDNEKLFF
TGTGCCAGCTCAACAGAATCCAGGGATAATGAAAAACTGTTTTTT
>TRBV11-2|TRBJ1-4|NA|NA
CASSLEAREKLFF
TGTGCCAGCAGCTTAGAGGCCAGAGAAAAACTGTTTTTT
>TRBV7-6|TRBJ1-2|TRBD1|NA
CASSLGTGGVSNYGYTF
TGTGCCAGCAGCTTGGGGACAGGGGGAGTATCTAACTATGGCTACACCTTC
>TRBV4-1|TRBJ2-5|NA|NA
CASSQDGQWGTQYF
TGCGCCAGCAGCCAAGACGGGCAGTGGGGGACCCAGTACTTC
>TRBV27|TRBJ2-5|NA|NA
CASSPSPYQETQYF
TGTGCCAGCAGCCCCAGCCCTTACCAAGAGACCCAGTACTTC
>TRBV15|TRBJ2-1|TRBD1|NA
CATSRAGTGGYEQFF
TGTGCCACCAGCAGAGCTGGGACAGGGGGCTATGAGCAGTTCTTC
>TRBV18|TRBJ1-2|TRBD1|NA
CASSPRQGVYGYTF
TGTGCCAGCTCACCTCGACAGGGTGTCTATGGCTACACCTTC
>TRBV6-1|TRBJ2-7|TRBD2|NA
CASRLAGGIYEQYF
TGTGCCAGCAGACTAGCGGGAGGGATTTACGAGCAGTACTTC
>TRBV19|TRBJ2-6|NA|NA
CASSYPSGANVLTF
TGTGCCAGTAGTTATCCCTCTGGGGCCAACGTCCTGACTTTC
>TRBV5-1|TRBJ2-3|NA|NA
CASSLDPFTDTQYF
TGCGCCAGCAGCTTGGATCCATTCACAGATACGCAGTATTTT
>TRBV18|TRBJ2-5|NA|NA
CASSPPNKFSGETQYF
TGTGCCAGCTCACCACCCAACAAGTTCAGCGGAGAGACCCAGTACTTC